These 25 T cell receptor beta chains came from one sample sequenced in a study of blood T cell repertoires in COVID-19. This table comes from immunoSEQ multiplex PCR, and its TCRdb copy is limited to in-frame clones, with some not included. The sample carries 200,000 to 250,000 clones, around 82% recorded once. Sequenced material: PBMCs or T cells enriched from blood (not recorded which). The receptors derive from a woman in her fifties or sixties who had been exposed to COVID-19.

The CDR3 loop reads CASSAGRGGGANVLTF. Here the CDR3 DNA reads TGTGCCAGCAGCGCGGGCCGTGGTGGCGGGGCCAACGTCCTGACTTTC. This chain connects TRBV7-3 to TRBJ2-6, with D possibly matching TRBD2 (5 bases). Germline V lookup: CDR1 SGHTA, CDR2 FQGTGA. The CDR3 is 16 amino acids. The V end was cut by 5 bases, the J end by 4 bases, with 15 bases between.

This chain uses TRBV7-2 with TRBJ1-1; TRBD1 might be the D (6 bases). Between the trimmed V and J ends, which lost 5 bases and 5 bases, there was a span of 12 bases. CDR3 length: 13 amino acids. CDR1 and CDR2 from the germline V gene are SGHTA and FQGNSA. The CDR3 DNA is TGTGCCAGCAGCCTACAGGGAATGACTGAAGCTTTCTTT. Translated: CASSLQGMTEAFF. Together with reference TRBV7-2 and TRBJ1-1, the CDR3 gives the full variable domain: GAGVSQSPSNKVTEKGKDVELRCDPISGHTALYWYRQSLGQGLEFLIYFQGNSAPDKSGLPSDRFSAERTGGSVSTLTIQRTQQEDSAVYLCASSLQGMTEAFFGQGTRLTVV.

This clone showed up just once. The genes are TRBV11-2 and TRBJ2-1; D not certain. Per germline, CDR1 SGHAT and CDR2 FQNNGV. The CDR3 loop spans 14 amino acids. V lost 6 bases and J 3 bases, leaving 12 bases between the germline ends. The CDR3 here is CASSISRYYNEQFF. For the CDR3, the DNA is TGTGCCAGCAGTATTAGCCGCTACTACAATGAGCAGTTCTTC.

The rearrangement uses TRBV5-6 and TRBJ2-3, with 9 positions matching TRBD2. Germline V gene data show CDR1 as SGHDT and CDR2 as YYEEEE. This CDR3 has 14 amino acids. Trimming took 3 bases from V and 6 from J; bases not matched to a gene: 5. Here the CDR3 reads CASSSGLAVDTQYF. CDR3 coding DNA: TGTGCCAGCAGCTCGGGACTAGCTGTCGATACGCAGTATTTT.

This clone has only one observation. The chain carries TRBV6-5 and TRBJ1-1, with 8 bases matching TRBD1. This CDR3 spans 15 amino acids. V lost 6 bases, J lost 4 bases, and 10 bases stayed unmatched. Germline V gene data show CDR1 as MNHEY and CDR2 as SVGAGI. The CDR3 spells CASSPGGEVITEAFF. CDR3 DNA sequence: TGTGCCAGCAGCCCAGGGGGCGAGGTGATCACTGAAGCTTTCTTT.

The rearrangement uses TRBV12-5 and TRBJ1-1, with 8 bases identical to TRBD1. Germline CDR1 reads LGHNT; CDR2 reads FRNRAP. The V segment lost 1 base and the J segment 4 bases; nucleotides outside the gene matches: 11. The CDR3 has 17 amino acids. CDR3 DNA: TGTGCTAGTGGTTTGGGGAGTGCTGGGACAGGAAGCACTGAAGCTTTCTTT. Protein product: CASGLGSAGTGSTEAFF.

The V call is TRBV7-8, the J call TRBJ2-2; 7 bases agree with TRBD1. The CDR3 is 16 residues long. Germline-derived CDR1 and CDR2 are SGHVS and FQNEAQ. With V trimmed by 2 bases and J by 1 base, 4 bases remained unmatched. DNA for the CDR3: TGTGCCAGCAGCTTAAGACAGGGATTGAACACCGGGGAGCTGTTTTTT. As protein: CASSLRQGLNTGELFF. The full variable domain, in which reference TRBV7-8 and TRBJ2-2 provide the parts outside the CDR3, is GAGVSQSPRYKVAKRGQDVALRCDPISGHVSLFWYQQALGQGPEFLTYFQNEAQLDKSGLPSDRFFAERPEGSVSTLKIQRTQQEDSAVYLCASSLRQGLNTGELFFGEGSRLTVL.

The chain is built from TRBV5-6 and TRBJ1-1; 8 bases align to TRBD1. This CDR3 has 15 amino acids. Germline V gene sequence: CDR1 SGHDT, CDR2 YYEEEE. V was clipped by 3 bases and J by 3 bases; unmatched bases: 7. The CDR3 nucleotides read TGTGCCAGCAGCTCGTTGGACAGGGCGGACACTGAAGCTTTCTTT. Translating it yields CASSSLDRADTEAFF.

This chain links TRBV14 with TRBJ1-1, with D maybe TRBD1 (6 bases). Trimming pared 1 base from V and 5 bases from J, leaving 11 bases between. The germline V gene encodes CDR1 SGHDN and CDR2 FVKESK. This CDR3 region has 14 residues. The CDR3 DNA reads as TGTGCCAGCAGCCAAGTCGGGGGGCGGACTGAAGCTTTCTTT. Translation: CASSQVGGRTEAFF.

The chain uses TRBV24-1 and TRBJ2-5, with D uncertain. The CDR3 sequence is 16 residues long. Trimming cost V 1 base and J 2 bases, with 13 bases left between them. CDR1 and CDR2 (germline): KGHDR, SFDVKD. CDR3 sequence reads: CATSDFTVSGQETQYF. CDR3 in DNA: TGTGCCACCAGTGATTTTACGGTCTCGGGTCAAGAGACCCAGTACTTC.

The V and J genes are TRBV2 and TRBJ1-5; 7 bases are shared with TRBD1. CDR1 and CDR2 (germline): SNHLY, FYNNEI. Germline trimming cut 3 bases from V and 4 bases from J; bases unmatched to any gene: 3. There are 14 residues in the CDR3. The CDR3, as DNA: TGTGCCAGCAGTGACAGGGGGAAGAATCAGCCCCAGCATTTT. It encodes CASSDRGKNQPQHF.

The rearrangement joins TRBV6-5 to TRBJ2-5; 13 bases line up with TRBD2. CDR3 size: 15 residues. Germline loops: CDR1 MNHEY, CDR2 SVGAGI. With 11 bases clipped from V and 5 bases from J, the junction kept 11 bases outside the gene matches. CDR3: CAGGTTSGGPETQYF. The CDR3 DNA is TGTGCCGGAGGAACGACTAGCGGGGGGCCCGAGACCCAGTACTTC.

V and J are TRBV3-1 (or the pseudogene TRBV3-2) and TRBJ1-4; D ambiguous. With 6 bases removed from V and 3 bases from J, the gap between germline ends came to 11 bases. The CDR3 is made up of 14 amino acids. Germline V CDR1 and CDR2: LGHDT, YNNKEL (reference sequence). The DNA of the CDR3 is TGTGCCAGCAGGGGGTTCGGGGCTAATGAAAAACTGTTTTTT. This encodes CASRGFGANEKLFF.

This chain joins TRBV5-1 and TRBJ2-2; 8 bases are a match to TRBD1. The germline V gene encodes CDR1 SGHRS and CDR2 YFSETQ. J was trimmed by 0 bases and V by 4 bases; bases with no gene match: 5. This CDR3 has 16 amino acids. The CDR3 is CASSRRTGTNTGELFF. In DNA form, the CDR3 reads TGCGCCAGCAGCAGACGGACAGGGACGAACACCGGGGAGCTGTTTTTT.

This clone was counted a few times. The CDR3, as DNA: TGTGCCAGCGGCAACCGTGGAAACACCATATATTTT. Translating gives CASGNRGNTIYF. The chain couples TRBV7-8 to TRBJ1-3; the D is unclear. V was shortened by 8 bases and J by 3 bases, with 8 bases between the two germline ends. CDR3 length equals 12 residues. Looked up from germline, CDR1 is SGHVS and CDR2 is FQNEAQ.

J is TRBJ2-5 and V is TRBV6-6; D gene ambiguous. This CDR3 is built from 15 residues. V lost 2 bases and J 5 bases, leaving 15 bases between the germline ends. Germline V gene sequence: CDR1 MNHNY, CDR2 SVGAGI (reference sequence). The CDR3 DNA reads TGTGCCAGCAGTTACCTGCCTAGTTATGTCGAGACCCAGTACTTC. This encodes CASSYLPSYVETQYF.

V usage is TRBV18 and J usage is TRBJ1-6; 7 bases fit TRBD1. V trimming: 0 bases; J trimming: 7 bases; junction bases outside the gene matches: 3. The germline CDR1 and CDR2 sequences are KGHSH and LQKENI. The CDR3 consists of 15 residues. The CDR3 nucleotides read TGTGCCAGCTCACCACCAGGACAGGAGAATTCACCCCTCCACTTT. Its protein product is CASSPPGQENSPLHF.

This clone was seen a few times. This chain uses TRBV6-2 or TRBV6-3 with TRBJ2-5; TRBD1 aligns across 7 bases. Germline values: CDR1 MNHEY, CDR2 SVGEGT. The CDR3 is made up of 15 amino acids. V trimming: 6 bases; J trimming: 1 base; junction bases outside the gene matches: 8. CDR3 protein: CASSRGQALQETQYF. In DNA, the CDR3 is TGTGCCAGCAGCCGCGGACAGGCCCTCCAAGAGACCCAGTACTTC.

V is TRBV13 and J is TRBJ1-3; D is unresolved. This CDR3 has 18 amino acids. Trimming pared 1 base from V and 0 bases from J, leaving 16 bases between. Germline V gives CDR1 PRHDT, CDR2 FYEKMQ (reference sequence). The CDR3 is CASSLVPYERASGNTIYF. DNA of the CDR3: TGTGCCAGCAGCTTAGTGCCCTATGAGCGGGCCTCTGGAAACACCATATATTTT.

This clone appeared once. The rearrangement joins TRBV9 to TRBJ2-2, with TRBD1 matching over 7 bases. Trimming took 7 bases from V and 5 from J; bases not matched to a gene: 5. CDR1 SGDLS and CDR2 YYNGEE come from the germline V gene. The CDR3 consists of 13 residues. DNA for the CDR3: TGTGCCAGCCGACAGGGAGCAACCGGGGAGCTGTTTTTT. It is translated as CASRQGATGELFF.

The genes are TRBV28 and TRBJ1-5; D is perhaps TRBD1 (6 bases). The CDR3 totals 15 residues. V gave up 6 bases and J gave up 3 bases, with 15 bases separating them. Germline CDR1 is MDHEN and CDR2 is SYDVKM. CDR3 DNA: TGTGCCAGCAGAGATGACAGGAACCCCAATCAGCCCCAGCATTTT. Amino acid sequence: CASRDDRNPNQPQHF.

The chain employs TRBV5-1 and TRBJ2-6; TRBD1 might be the D (5 bases). From germline, CDR1 is SGHRS and CDR2 YFSETQ. Trimming left V 2 bases short and J 2 bases short, with 8 bases between. There are 15 residues in the CDR3. CDR3 residues: CASSLGQTGANVLTF. DNA of the CDR3: TGCGCCAGCAGCTTAGGACAAACTGGGGCCAACGTCCTGACTTTC. Full variable domain (remainder filled in from reference TRBV5-1 and TRBJ2-6): KAGVTQTPRYLIKTRGQQVTLSCSPISGHRSVSWYQQTPGQGLQFLFEYFSETQRNKGNFPGRFSGRQFSNSRSEMNVSTLELGDSALYLCASSLGQTGANVLTFGAGSRLTVL.

The V and J genes are TRBV27 and TRBJ1-4; 11 bases are a match to TRBD1. This CDR3 region has 15 residues. Per germline, CDR1 MNHEY and CDR2 SMNVEV (reference sequence). The ends lost 2 bases at V and 9 bases at J; junction bases unmatched: 5. The CDR3 region has the DNA TGTGCCAGCAGTTTAAAAGGGACAGGGGGGCAAAAACTGTTTTTT. Protein sequence: CASSLKGTGGQKLFF.

The chain's CDR3 is CASRPYRDRNTEAFF. The CDR3 DNA follows: TGTGCCAGCCGACCATACAGGGATCGGAACACTGAAGCTTTCTTT. The J gene is TRBJ1-1, the V gene TRBV27, with a tentative D call TRBD1 (6 bases). Germline loops: CDR1 MNHEY, CDR2 SMNVEV (reference sequence). Trimming cost V 8 bases and J 1 base, with 17 bases left between them. This CDR3 is 15 amino acids long.

The chain is built from TRBV9 and TRBJ2-1; possible D gene TRBD1, 6 bases. The CDR3 extends over 13 amino acids. Trimming left V 4 bases short and J 12 bases short, with 17 bases between. The germline V gene encodes CDR1 SGDLS and CDR2 YYNGEE. The CDR3 coding sequence is TGTGCCAGCAGCCTTGGAGGACAGTCGGGGCAGTTCTTC. It specifies CASSLGGQSGQFF.